This T cell receptor beta chain was sequenced during a study of cytomegalovirus exposure and HLA in healthy donors. General observations from the study: Earlier analysis found most TCR beta V segments productive about 87% or about 30% of the time. Later analysis associated a missense DCLRE1C variant with TCR beta V- and J-gene trimming. The only immune exposure information that was available was CMV serostatus.

Among the donors, all were healthy bone marrow donors. On this clone itself: The antigen remains unidentified.

This CDR3 contains 15 residues. The germline gives CDR1 SNHLY, CDR2 FYNNEI. V was clipped by 3 bases and J by 4 bases; unmatched bases: 5. 60 Vbeta and 13 Jbeta primers were used in PCR. The assay was immunoSEQ multiplex PCR, and TCRdb's table has in-frame clones only and misses some. Of 150,000 or so clones listed, 60% to 80% were seen once; the top ten hold 6.3%. Sequencing was done on a sample of PBMCs. The TCR originated in a man aged 35 to 55 in good health and CMV-seropositive. The J gene is TRBJ2-1, the V gene TRBV2; 8 bases agree with TRBD2. The CDR3 here is CASSDGRGAYNEQFF. CDR3 coding DNA: TGTGCCAGCAGTGACGGGAGGGGGGCTTACAATGAGCAGTTCTTC.